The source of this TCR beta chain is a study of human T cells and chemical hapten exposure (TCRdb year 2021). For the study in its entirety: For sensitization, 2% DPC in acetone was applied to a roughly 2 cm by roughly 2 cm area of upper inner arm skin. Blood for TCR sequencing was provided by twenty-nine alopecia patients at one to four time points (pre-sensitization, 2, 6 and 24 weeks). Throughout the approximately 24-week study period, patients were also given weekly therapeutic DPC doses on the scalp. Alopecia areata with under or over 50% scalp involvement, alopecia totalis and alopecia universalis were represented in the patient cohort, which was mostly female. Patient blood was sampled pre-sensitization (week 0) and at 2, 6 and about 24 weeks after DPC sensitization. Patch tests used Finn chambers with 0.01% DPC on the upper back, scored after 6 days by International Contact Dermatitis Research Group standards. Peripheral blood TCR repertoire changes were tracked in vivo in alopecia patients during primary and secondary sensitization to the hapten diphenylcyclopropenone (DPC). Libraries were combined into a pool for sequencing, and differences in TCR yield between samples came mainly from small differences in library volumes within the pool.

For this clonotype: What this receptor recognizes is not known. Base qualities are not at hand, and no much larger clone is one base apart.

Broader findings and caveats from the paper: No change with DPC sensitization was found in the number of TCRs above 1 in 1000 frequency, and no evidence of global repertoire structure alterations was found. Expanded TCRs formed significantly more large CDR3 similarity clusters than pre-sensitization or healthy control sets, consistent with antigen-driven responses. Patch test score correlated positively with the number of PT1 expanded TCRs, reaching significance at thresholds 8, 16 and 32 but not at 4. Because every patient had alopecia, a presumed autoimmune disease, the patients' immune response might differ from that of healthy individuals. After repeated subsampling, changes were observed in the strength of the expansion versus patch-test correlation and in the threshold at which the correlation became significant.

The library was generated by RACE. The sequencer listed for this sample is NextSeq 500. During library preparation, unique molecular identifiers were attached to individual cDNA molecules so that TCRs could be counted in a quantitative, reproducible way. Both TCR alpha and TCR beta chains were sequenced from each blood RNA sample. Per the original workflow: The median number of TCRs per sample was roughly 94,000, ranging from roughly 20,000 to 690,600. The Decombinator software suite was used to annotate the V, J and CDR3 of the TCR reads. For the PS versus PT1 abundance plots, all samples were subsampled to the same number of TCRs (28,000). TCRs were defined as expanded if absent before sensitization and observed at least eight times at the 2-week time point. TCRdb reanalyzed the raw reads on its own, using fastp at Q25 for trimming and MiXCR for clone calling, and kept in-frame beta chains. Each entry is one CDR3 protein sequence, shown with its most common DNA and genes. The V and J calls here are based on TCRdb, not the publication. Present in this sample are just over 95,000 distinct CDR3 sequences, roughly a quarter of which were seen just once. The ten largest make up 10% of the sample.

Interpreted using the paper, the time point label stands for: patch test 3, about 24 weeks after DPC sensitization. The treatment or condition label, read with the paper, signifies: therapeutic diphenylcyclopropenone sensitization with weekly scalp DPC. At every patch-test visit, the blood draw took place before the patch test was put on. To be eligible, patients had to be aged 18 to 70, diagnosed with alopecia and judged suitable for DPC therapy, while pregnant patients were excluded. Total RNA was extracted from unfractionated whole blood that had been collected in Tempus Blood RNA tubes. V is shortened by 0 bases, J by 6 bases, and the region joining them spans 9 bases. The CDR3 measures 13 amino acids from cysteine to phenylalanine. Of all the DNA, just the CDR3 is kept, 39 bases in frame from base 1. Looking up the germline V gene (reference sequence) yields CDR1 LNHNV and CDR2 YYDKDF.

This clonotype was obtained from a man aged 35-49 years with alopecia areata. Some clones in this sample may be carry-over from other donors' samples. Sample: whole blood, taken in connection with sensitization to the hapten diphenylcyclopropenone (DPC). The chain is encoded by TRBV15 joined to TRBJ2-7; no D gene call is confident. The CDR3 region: CATSRDNGREQYF. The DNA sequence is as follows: TGTGCCACCAGCAGAGATAATGGGCGCGAGCAGTACTTC.